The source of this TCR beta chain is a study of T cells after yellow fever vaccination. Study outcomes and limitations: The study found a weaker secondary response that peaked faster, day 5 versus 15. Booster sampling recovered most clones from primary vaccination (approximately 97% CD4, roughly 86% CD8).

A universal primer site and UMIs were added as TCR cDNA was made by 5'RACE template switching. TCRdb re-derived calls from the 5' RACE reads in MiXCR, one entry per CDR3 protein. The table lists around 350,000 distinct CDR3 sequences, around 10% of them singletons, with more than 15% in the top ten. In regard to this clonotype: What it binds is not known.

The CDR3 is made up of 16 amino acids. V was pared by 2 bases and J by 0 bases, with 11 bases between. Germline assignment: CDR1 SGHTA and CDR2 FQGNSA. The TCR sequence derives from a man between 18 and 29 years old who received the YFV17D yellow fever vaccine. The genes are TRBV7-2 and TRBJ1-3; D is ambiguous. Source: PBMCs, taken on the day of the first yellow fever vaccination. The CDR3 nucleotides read TGTGCCAGCAGCTTAAGTCCGGGATTCTCTGGAAACACCATATATTTT. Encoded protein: CASSLSPGFSGNTIYF.